A single sample is the source of the 26 T cell receptor beta chains below, sequenced in a study of regulatory T cells in long-lasting Graves disease (dated by TCRdb to the early 2020s). The library was generated by multiplex PCR. Sequencer: Illumina HiSeq 4000. TCR beta libraries were built with iRepertoire HTBI primers and Arm-PCR amplification of CDR3 regions. Through fastp at Q25 and MiXCR, TCRdb rebuilt clones from the public reads, retaining in-frame beta chains. One record per CDR3 amino acid sequence lists the most common genes and DNA. The sample records roughly 700,000 distinct CDR3 sequences, 30% of which are singletons. 35% to 55% of the sample goes to the ten largest clones. What the time point label conveys for this sample: persistent/refractory GD, antithyroid drugs over 5 years with positive TRAb. For both TCR sequencing and RNA sequencing, RNA was extracted from PBMCs in TRIzol. The specimen was peripheral blood mononuclear cells (PBMCs), collected when the disease was refractory, from a patient treated with antithyroid drugs. These receptors came from a female donor with Graves disease.

This chain links TRBV6-2 or TRBV6-3 with TRBJ1-1, with TRBD1 matching 9 bases. This CDR3 comprises 15 residues. V dropped 2 bases and J dropped 5; count of bases not matched to a gene: 6. Germline loops: CDR1 MNHEY, CDR2 SVGEGT. This chain's CDR3 is CASSYPDRGMTEAFF. The CDR3 DNA sequence: TGTGCCAGCAGTTACCCGGACAGGGGAATGACTGAAGCTTTCTTT.

There are a few counts of this clonotype. The chain couples TRBV12-3 or TRBV12-4 to TRBJ1-5; D is uncertain. V was pared by 3 bases and J by 3 bases, with 15 bases between. The CDR3 length is 16 residues. CDR3 loop: CASSFREGSINQPQHF. The CDR3 nucleotides are TGTGCCAGCAGTTTCCGGGAGGGCAGTATCAATCAGCCCCAGCATTTT.

The sample holds many counts of this clonotype. The V and J genes are TRBV28 and TRBJ1-5, with D hard to call. Germline V lookup: CDR1 MDHEN, CDR2 SYDVKM. The V end was cut by 6 bases, the J end by 2 bases, with 8 bases between. The CDR3 spans 13 residues. As DNA, the CDR3 is TGTGCCAGCAGGGATCCGGGCAATCAGCCCCAGCATTTT. It specifies CASRDPGNQPQHF.

This clonotype turned up a few times. The CDR3 DNA is TGCAGCGTTTTTCTGGGACAGGGGAAAGGCTACACCTTC. Translation gives CSVFLGQGKGYTF. V gene TRBV29-1 combines with J gene TRBJ1-2, with 10 bases identical to TRBD1. CDR1 is SQVTM and CDR2 is ANQGSEA in the germline V gene. The CDR3 runs to 13 residues. J gave up 8 bases and V 5 bases, and 8 bases lay outside the gene matches.

V usage is TRBV10-1 and J usage is TRBJ2-7, with unresolved D. Trimming removed 4 bases at V and 1 base at J, with 8 bases between. Germline loops: CDR1 WNHNN, CDR2 SYGVQD (reference sequence). This CDR3 contains 13 residues. This CDR3 is CASSAKRSYEQYF. CDR3 coding DNA: TGCGCCAGCAGTGCAAAGCGATCCTACGAGCAGTACTTC.

The CDR3 region is CASSLGGPNQPQHF. The CDR3 region has the DNA TGTGCCAGCAGTTTAGGCGGGCCGAATCAGCCCCAGCATTTT. The J gene is TRBJ1-5, the V gene TRBV12-3 or TRBV12-4; D unresolved. V lost 1 base to trimming and J lost 4 bases, with 8 bases between them. The CDR3 contains 14 residues.

The rearrangement links TRBV2 to TRBJ2-3; D gene ambiguous. This CDR3 region has 14 residues. Trimming left V 6 bases short and J 0 bases short, with 10 bases between. Germline loops: CDR1 SNHLY, CDR2 FYNNEI. CDR3 sequence: CASRWEPSTDTQYF. The DNA for the CDR3 is TGTGCCAGCAGGTGGGAACCTAGCACAGATACGCAGTATTTT.

This chain joins TRBV5-1 and TRBJ2-7, with 7 bases that match TRBD1. From germline, CDR1 is SGHRS and CDR2 YFSETQ. The CDR3 spans 15 residues. After removal of 3 bases from V and 0 bases from J, the junction contained 6 bases not matched to a gene. CDR3 region: CASSSIGTASYEQYF. The CDR3 region has the DNA TGCGCCAGCAGCTCTATCGGGACAGCCTCCTACGAGCAGTACTTC.

This clonotype has more than one count but fewer than ten. This rearrangement joins TRBV7-8 to TRBJ1-4; D possibly corresponds to TRBD1 (5 bases). V lost 7 bases and J lost 4, with 13 bases in between. The CDR3 is 14 residues long. Per germline, CDR1 SGHVS and CDR2 FQNEAQ. DNA for the CDR3: TGTGCCAGCACCCAGGGACGGATTAATGAAAAACTGTTTTTT. Protein product: CASTQGRINEKLFF.

The rearrangement joins TRBV19 to TRBJ1-5; 10 bases match TRBD1. Germline V lookup: CDR1 LNHDA, CDR2 SQIVND (reference sequence). This CDR3 spans 18 amino acids. J was trimmed by 2 bases and V by 4 bases; bases with no gene match: 11. The CDR3 region is CASSTPTGQGIGNQPQHF. CDR3 sequence (DNA): TGTGCCAGTAGTACCCCGACGGGACAGGGGATCGGCAATCAGCCCCAGCATTTT. Full variable domain (outside the CDR3, taken from reference TRBV19 and TRBJ1-5): DGGITQSPKYLFRKEGQNVTLSCEQNLNHDAMYWYRQDPGQGLRLIYYSQIVNDFQKGDIAEGYSVSREKKESFPLTVTSAQKNPTAFYLCASSTPTGQGIGNQPQHFGDGTRLSIL.

The sample holds many counts of this clonotype. The genes are TRBV11-3 and TRBJ1-2; the match to TRBD1 covers 9 bases. This CDR3 has 14 residues. Germline V CDR1 and CDR2: SGHNT, YENEEA. With 3 bases clipped from V and 5 bases from J, the junction kept 4 bases outside the gene matches. CDR3: CASSFGQGWYGYTF. The CDR3 coding sequence is TGTGCCAGCAGCTTTGGACAGGGGTGGTATGGCTACACCTTC.

This chain uses TRBV9 with TRBJ1-2, with D tentatively TRBD1 (5 bases). V was trimmed by 2 bases and J by 4 bases, leaving 15 bases between them. This CDR3 contains 15 residues. Germline CDR1 SGDLS, CDR2 YYNGEE. CDR3 in DNA: TGTGCCAGCAGCGTCGGGGGTGGGCAGGTCTATGGCTACACCTTC. Encoded protein: CASSVGGGQVYGYTF.

The chain employs TRBV5-1 and TRBJ2-2; D is unresolved. The CDR3 loop spans 16 amino acids. Per germline, CDR1 SGHRS and CDR2 YFSETQ. Trimming left V 0 bases short and J 0 bases short, with 9 bases between. The CDR3 bases are TGCGCCAGCAGCTTGGGTCAGTCTTCGAACACCGGGGAGCTGTTTTTT. Residues: CASSLGQSSNTGELFF.

The chain combines TRBV15 with TRBJ2-7; D possibly corresponds to TRBD1 (6 bases). With 8 bases removed from V and 4 bases from J, the gap between germline ends came to 18 bases. This CDR3 region has 14 residues. Germline V gene data show CDR1 as LNHNV and CDR2 as YYDKDF (reference sequence). Here the CDR3 DNA reads TGTGCCACCTCCCTCGGGTCCAGGGGTTACGAGCAGTACTTC. It encodes CATSLGSRGYEQYF.

V and J are TRBV11-2 and TRBJ1-4, with 8 bases lining up with TRBD1. Germline V gene sequence: CDR1 SGHAT, CDR2 FQNNGV. The V gene end was trimmed by 5 bases and the J gene end by 8 bases; junction bases not matched to a gene: 10. The length of the CDR3 is 15 residues. CDR3 amino acids: CASSPRTGNREKLFF. The CDR3, as DNA: TGTGCCAGCAGCCCTCGGACAGGGAATCGGGAAAAACTGTTTTTT.

This clonotype was observed many times. The rearrangement joins TRBV2 to TRBJ1-1; D uncertain. The CDR3 spans 13 residues. Trimming removed 6 bases at V and 6 bases at J, with 14 bases between. Looked up from germline, CDR1 is SNHLY and CDR2 is FYNNEI. CDR3 DNA sequence: TGTGCCAGCAGCCCGGACTTTATCTCTGAAGCTTTCTTT. Amino acid sequence: CASSPDFISEAFF.

The rearrangement uses TRBV12-3 or TRBV12-4 and TRBJ2-6; 7 bases are a match to TRBD1. V shed 7 bases and J 2 bases; nucleotides not matched to a gene: 2. The CDR3 loop spans 14 amino acids. CDR3: CASTDRAGANVLTF. CDR3 bases: TGTGCCAGCACTGACAGGGCTGGGGCCAACGTCCTGACTTTC.

This clonotype showed up many times. J is TRBJ1-4 and V is TRBV12-3 or TRBV12-4; D remains unclear. The V end was cut by 6 bases, the J end by 0 bases, with 5 bases between. The CDR3 runs 13 residues. CDR3 residues: CASRLATNEKLFF. The CDR3 DNA sequence: TGTGCCAGCAGACTTGCAACTAATGAAAAACTGTTTTTT.

The J gene is TRBJ1-2, the V gene TRBV5-5; 7 positions match TRBD1. V trimming: 3 bases; J trimming: 4 bases; junction bases outside the gene matches: 9. The CDR3 covers 15 residues. CDR1 is SGHKS and CDR2 is YYEKEE in the germline V gene (reference sequence). The CDR3 sequence: CASSSATGTLYGYTF. CDR3 nucleotides: TGTGCCAGCAGCTCGGCGACAGGGACTCTCTATGGCTACACCTTC.

The chain recombines TRBV9 with TRBJ2-5; the match to TRBD2 covers 11 bases. CDR1 is SGDLS and CDR2 is YYNGEE in the germline V gene. The CDR3 spans 14 residues. J lost 4 bases, V lost 3 bases, and 2 bases had no gene match. CDR3 region: CASSGGTSGETQYF. The CDR3 DNA sequence: TGTGCCAGCAGCGGCGGGACTAGCGGAGAGACCCAGTACTTC.

V gene TRBV6-1 combines with J gene TRBJ1-4; the D is unclear. V shed 6 bases and J shed 1 base, with 12 bases lying between them. CDR3 length equals 15 residues. Germline CDR1 and CDR2: MNHNS and SASEGT. The CDR3 DNA reads as TGTGCCAGCAGAAGAGGTTCGCAAACTAATGAAAAACTGTTTTTT. This codes for CASRRGSQTNEKLFF.

The chain carries TRBV5-1 and TRBJ1-2, with D hard to call. Trimming shortened V by 4 bases and J by 0 bases, and 10 bases separated the two germline ends. The CDR3 sequence is 14 residues long. Germline CDR1 is SGHRS and CDR2 is YFSETQ. CDR3 amino acids: CASSPTTTNYGYTF. CDR3 sequence (DNA): TGCGCCAGCAGCCCAACAACAACTAACTATGGCTACACCTTC. The variable domain in full, with the rest retrieved from reference TRBV5-1 and TRBJ1-2, is KAGVTQTPRYLIKTRGQQVTLSCSPISGHRSVSWYQQTPGQGLQFLFEYFSETQRNKGNFPGRFSGRQFSNSRSEMNVSTLELGDSALYLCASSPTTTNYGYTFGSGTRLTVV.

This clonotype was seen at least ten times. The chain recombines TRBV11-1 with TRBJ2-5, with D possibly called TRBD1 or TRBD2 (5 bases each). V was clipped by 4 bases and J by 2 bases, with 11 bases between them. The CDR3 is made up of 14 amino acids. CDR1 and CDR2 (germline): SGHAT, FQDESV (reference sequence). Here the CDR3 reads CASSYTRGQETQYF. DNA of the CDR3: TGTGCCAGCAGCTATACTAGGGGACAAGAGACCCAGTACTTC.

In this sample, this clonotype turned up many times. The chain is built from TRBV28 and TRBJ1-2; D is unresolved. The CDR3 is 14 amino acids. With 0 bases removed from V and 4 bases from J, the gap between germline ends came to 9 bases. CDR1 is MDHEN, CDR2 SYDVKM, per germline. DNA of the CDR3: TGTGCCAGCAGTTTATGGGGCGAGTTCTATGGCTACACCTTC. Its translation is CASSLWGEFYGYTF.

The chain joins TRBV30 to TRBJ2-7; D might be TRBD1 or TRBD2, each matching 5 bases. The germline V and J ends were trimmed by 7 bases and 3 bases, with 13 bases remaining between them. Germline CDR1 reads GTSNPN; CDR2 reads SVGIG (reference sequence). CDR3 length equals 12 residues. The CDR3: CAYSGTVYEQYF. The DNA for the CDR3 is TGTGCCTATTCCGGGACCGTCTACGAGCAGTACTTC. Complete variable domain (other parts from reference TRBV30 and TRBJ2-7): SQTIHQWPATLVQPVGSPLSLECTVEGTSNPNLYWYRQAAGRGLQLLFYSVGIGQISSEVPQNLSASRPQDRQFILSSKKLLLSDSGFYLCAYSGTVYEQYFGPGTRLTVT.

This clonotype was seen only a few times. CDR3: CASSLASSVTEAFF. In DNA, the CDR3 is TGTGCCAGCAGCTTAGCGTCGTCGGTTACTGAAGCTTTCTTT. The chain joins TRBV11-2 to TRBJ1-1; unclear D gene. V was pared by 1 base and J by 5 bases, with 11 bases between. Germline loops: CDR1 SGHAT, CDR2 FQNNGV. The CDR3 length is 14 residues.